This is a list of T cell receptor beta chains from one sample in a study of blood T cell repertoires in COVID-19. Clones were read by immunoSEQ multiplex PCR, and TCRdb kept only the in-frame ones, dropping some. The data show over 250,000 clones, about 89% seen once. The sequencing input was peripheral blood. The receptor set was obtained from a woman aged 40 to 50 who had recovered from COVID-19. Each CDR3 is given with its conserved first and last residue. The D gene is left open where the match is weak. Clone size appears in some rows only: once, few, many, or a class for an expanded clone.

V: TRBV5-1
size: .
J: TRBJ2-7
length: 16
D: .
DNA: TGCGCCAGCAGCTTGGATCCATCCAGGTTATCCTACGAGCAGTACTTC
CDR3: CASSLDPSRLSYEQYF

V: TRBV29-1
size: .
J: TRBJ2-7
length: 12
D: .
DNA: TGCAGCGTTGAAGAGGACAGCTACGAGCAGTACTTC
CDR3: CSVEEDSYEQYF

V: TRBV7-9
size: .
J: TRBJ2-3
length: 12
D: .
DNA: TGTGCCAGCAGCTTCGAGGCCGATACGCAGTATTTT
CDR3: CASSFEADTQYF

V: TRBV5-6
size: .
J: TRBJ2-3
length: 17
D: .
DNA: TGTGCCAGCAGCCGAAGCTCGGCGGGGGCCTACACAGATACGCAGTATTTT
CDR3: CASSRSSAGAYTDTQYF

V: TRBV7-2
size: .
J: TRBJ2-3
length: 15
D: .
DNA: TGTGCCAGCAGCCCCGGGACTGCCTTAGTAGATACGCAGTATTTT
CDR3: CASSPGTALVDTQYF

V: TRBV29-1
size: .
J: TRBJ1-2
length: 11
D: TRBD1
DNA: TGCAGCGTCGGGACAGGCTATGGCTACACCTTC
CDR3: CSVGTGYGYTF

V: TRBV6-2/TRBV6-3
size: many
J: TRBJ2-3
length: 14
D: .
DNA: TGTGCCAGCAGTTACTCGACTAGCACAGATACGCAGTATTTT
CDR3: CASSYSTSTDTQYF

V: TRBV4-3
size: .
J: TRBJ2-7
length: 16
D: .
DNA: TGCGCCAGCAGCCACGTGGTGGCAGGGGACTCCTACGAGCAGTACTTC
CDR3: CASSHVVAGDSYEQYF

V: TRBV7-9
size: .
J: TRBJ1-4
length: 16
D: TRBD1
DNA: TGTGCCAGCAGCTTACCCCCGGGACAGGGAAATGAAAAACTGTTTTTT
CDR3: CASSLPPGQGNEKLFF

V: TRBV28
size: .
J: TRBJ2-3
length: 15
D: .
DNA: TGTGCCAGCAGTTTATTAAAGAACAACCCAGATACGCAGTATTTT
CDR3: CASSLLKNNPDTQYF

V: TRBV5-1
size: .
J: TRBJ2-7
length: 15
D: TRBD2
DNA: TGCGCCAGCAGCCTACTTAGCGGGGGGCCCTACGAGCAGTACTTC
CDR3: CASSLLSGGPYEQYF

V: TRBV19
size: .
J: TRBJ1-2
length: 16
D: .
DNA: TGTGCCAGTAGTACCGGGGACACGCTCGCCCTCTATGGCTACACCTTC
CDR3: CASSTGDTLALYGYTF

V: TRBV6-5
size: .
J: TRBJ1-2
length: 13
D: .
DNA: TGTGCCAGCAGTTACTCGACTAGGGGAGGCTACACCTTC
CDR3: CASSYSTRGGYTF

V: TRBV29-1
size: .
J: TRBJ2-1
length: 14
D: .
DNA: TGCAGCGTCTTGGGGGGGCTATCCTACAATGAGCAGTTCTTC
CDR3: CSVLGGLSYNEQFF

V: TRBV19
size: .
J: TRBJ1-2
length: 14
D: TRBD1
DNA: TGTGCCAGTAGTATCCGGGACAGTCTATATGGCTACACCTTC
CDR3: CASSIRDSLYGYTF

V: TRBV9
size: .
J: TRBJ2-5
length: 15
D: .
DNA: TGTGCCAGCAGCCTAAGGGGGAATGGGGGAGAGACCCAGTACTTC
CDR3: CASSLRGNGGETQYF

V: TRBV11-3
size: .
J: TRBJ2-7
length: 19
D: .
DNA: TGTGCCAGCAGCCCAGATCCACAGGGCATCGTCTTCGGGCCCTACGAGCAGTACTTC
CDR3: CASSPDPQGIVFGPYEQYF

V: TRBV11-3
size: .
J: TRBJ1-5
length: 15
D: .
DNA: TGTGCCAGCAGCTTAGGGGCATATAGCAATCAGCCCCAGCATTTT
CDR3: CASSLGAYSNQPQHF

V: TRBV3-1/TRBV3-2
size: .
J: TRBJ2-7
length: 16
D: TRBD1
DNA: TGTGCCAGCAGCTTCCTGACCGGGACAGGGGGTTACGAGCAGTACTTC
CDR3: CASSFLTGTGGYEQYF

V: TRBV19
size: .
J: TRBJ2-2
length: 17
D: TRBD2
DNA: TGTGCCAGTAGTATACTCCGAGCGGGAGCGAACACCGGGGAGCTGTTTTTT
CDR3: CASSILRAGANTGELFF

V: TRBV2
size: .
J: TRBJ2-4
length: 13
D: TRBD2
DNA: TGTGCCAGCGGGTCAGGGAGGGAAAACATTCAGTACTTC
CDR3: CASGSGRENIQYF

V: TRBV30
size: .
J: TRBJ2-7
length: 11
D: TRBD2
DNA: TGTGCCTGGAGTCGGGGGGACCCGCAGTACTTC
CDR3: CAWSRGDPQYF

V: TRBV5-1
size: .
J: TRBJ2-7
length: 14
D: .
DNA: TGCGCCAGCAGCCCCGCCGCGCAACCCTACGAGCAGTACTTC
CDR3: CASSPAAQPYEQYF